Here is one TCR beta chain with its context. The authors sequenced TCR beta from blood CD8+ and CD4+ T cells. The CD8+ and CD4+ T cells were isolated magnetically using a negative isolation approach, whereas the TEMRA cells were enriched by FACS. The data stem from a study of CD8 T cells in Susac syndrome. Reverse transcription of 0.5 to 1 ug RNA was carried out with random hexamers. The CDR3 of TCR beta was amplified by immunoSEQ multiplex PCR across 54 Vbeta and 13 Jbeta. MiXCR was run by TCRdb on the immunoSEQ multiplex PCR reads, yielding one entry per CDR3 protein. The data contain more than 100,000 distinct CDR3 sequences, around 80% of them singletons. Trimming at V came to 6 bases and at J to 5 bases, leaving 5 bases not matched to a gene. CDR1 is MGHRA and CDR2 is YSYEKL in the germline V gene. The length of the CDR3 is 15 residues.

Material: CD8+ T cells from PBMCs. The sequence derives from a human donor with multiple sclerosis. The J gene is TRBJ1-4, the V gene TRBV4-1; 11 bases line up with TRBD1. The CDR3 DNA reads as TGCGCCAGCAGGGACAGGGGGCTACGGAATGAAAAACTGTTTTTT. Residues: CASRDRGLRNEKLFF.